The entry that follows covers one TCR beta chain sequence. The CDR3 spans 15 residues. CDR1 is SGHRS and CDR2 is YFSETQ in the germline V gene. Germline trimming cut 0 bases from V and 4 bases from J; bases unmatched to any gene: 4. This sample stems from a study of blood T cell repertoires in COVID-19. At the level of the study: Sites across the United States, Italy and Spain contributed samples from acute and convalescent COVID-19. PBMCs, B-cell-depleted T cells, or T cells provided the cDNA or gDNA that made up the material.

In the original processing: By means of reference gene primer amplification, nucleated cell counts were estimated. Here immunoSEQ multiplex PCR was the method, and the copy in TCRdb shows in-frame clones only, minus some. V and J calls and clone size come straight from that table; D and trimming were deduced from the DNA. Among roughly 100,000 clones, roughly nine tenths were seen once, and the ten largest hold roughly 30%. The chain joins TRBV5-1 to TRBJ1-3; 7 bases fit TRBD1. The source of this sequence is a woman aged 80 or over with acute or convalescent COVID-19. The sample comprised peripheral blood. The CDR3 loop reads CASSLGDSLGNTIYF. The DNA of the CDR3 is TGCGCCAGCAGCTTGGGGGACAGCCTAGGAAACACCATATATTTT.